This T cell receptor (beta chain) is drawn from a study of glioma-infiltrating T cells. Regarding the study as a whole: CDR3 overlap between tissue and blood was very small. Tissue-blood divergence was below expectation in non-neoplastic patients, above in gliomas.

Amplification of TCR alpha and beta CDR3 regions from RNA used iRepertoire nested multiplex PCR. For one-step reverse transcription and amplification, 100-400 ng of tissue mRNA or PBMC total RNA was used. A single record per CDR3 protein comes from TCRdb applying MiXCR to the multiplex PCR reads. The table has approximately 90,000 distinct CDR3 sequences, 23% seen once; the top ten hold more than 6.5%. Remarks on this clonotype: Its target is not known.

Germline values: CDR1 SGHKS, CDR2 YYEKEE (reference sequence). The CDR3 loop spans 12 amino acids. Trimming cost V 4 bases and J 5 bases, with 9 bases left between them. Sequenced sample: glioma tissue, nonneoplastic brain tissue, or PBMCs (not recorded which). This receptor was obtained from a human donor with low-grade glioma or glioblastoma, undergoing nonglioma brain surgery, or in good health (not recorded which). The V gene is TRBV5-5, the J gene TRBJ2-5, with D possibly being TRBD2 (5 bases). The DNA for the CDR3 is TGTGCCAGCAGCCTAGCTCGGGAGACCCAGTACTTC. Translated: CASSLARETQYF.